This TCR beta chain was identified during a study of shared clonotypes between healthy human individuals. The deep-level immunoSEQ assay was used. Every subset's genomic DNA went evenly onto several immunoSEQ plates. The method was immunoSEQ multiplex PCR; TCRdb's version includes in-frame clones alone and lacks a portion of them. The profile shows around 2,000,000 clones, about 92% of them singletons. On this clone itself: Its antigen is not identified.

The germline V gene encodes CDR1 MNHNS and CDR2 SASEGT. The CDR3 covers 14 residues. The ends were cut back, 4 bases at V and 7 bases at J, with 13 bases in the middle. In the naive CD8 group, cells lacked CD45RO and were positively selected for CCR7, so terminally differentiated effector memory CD45RA+ cells were left out. Study-wide findings and caveats: Relative to clonotypes present in all four donors, those not shared had lower generation probabilities. Naive CD4 clonotypes overlapped across several donors at about 5.2%.

The rearrangement links TRBV6-1 to TRBJ2-2; maybe TRBD2 (6 bases). The sequencing input was naive CD8+ T cells from PBMCs. This receptor was obtained from a man aged 18 to 29 in good health. Some clones in this sample may be carry-over from other donors' samples. The CDR3 loop reads CASSALGGFGELFF. The CDR3 DNA sequence: TGTGCCAGCAGTGCGTTAGGAGGGTTCGGGGAGCTGTTTTTT.